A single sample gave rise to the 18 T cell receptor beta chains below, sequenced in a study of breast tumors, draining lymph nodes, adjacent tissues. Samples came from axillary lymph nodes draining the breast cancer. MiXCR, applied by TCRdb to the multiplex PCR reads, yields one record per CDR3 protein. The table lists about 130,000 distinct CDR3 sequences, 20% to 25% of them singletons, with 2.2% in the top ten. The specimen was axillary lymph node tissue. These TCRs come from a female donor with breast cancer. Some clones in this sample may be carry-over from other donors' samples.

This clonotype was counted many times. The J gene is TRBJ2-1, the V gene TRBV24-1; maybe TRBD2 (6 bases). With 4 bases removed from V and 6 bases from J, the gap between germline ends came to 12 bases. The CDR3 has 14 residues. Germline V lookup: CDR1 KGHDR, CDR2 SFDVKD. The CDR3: CATSEDGLFNEQFF. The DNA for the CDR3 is TGTGCCACCAGTGAGGACGGACTATTCAATGAGCAGTTCTTC.

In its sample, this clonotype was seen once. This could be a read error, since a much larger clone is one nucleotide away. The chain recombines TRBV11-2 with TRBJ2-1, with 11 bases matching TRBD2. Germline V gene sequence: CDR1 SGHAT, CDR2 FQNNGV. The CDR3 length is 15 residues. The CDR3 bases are TGTGCCGGCAGCTGGACTAGCGGGCTGAACAATGAGCAGTTCTTC. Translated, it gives CAGSWTSGLNNEQFF.

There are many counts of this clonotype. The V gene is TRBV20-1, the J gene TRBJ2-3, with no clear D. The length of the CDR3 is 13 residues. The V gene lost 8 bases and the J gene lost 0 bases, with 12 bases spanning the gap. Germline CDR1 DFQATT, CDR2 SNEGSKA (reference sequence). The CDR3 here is CSPSTLSTDTQYF. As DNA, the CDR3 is TGCAGTCCGTCGACCCTTAGCACAGATACGCAGTATTTT.

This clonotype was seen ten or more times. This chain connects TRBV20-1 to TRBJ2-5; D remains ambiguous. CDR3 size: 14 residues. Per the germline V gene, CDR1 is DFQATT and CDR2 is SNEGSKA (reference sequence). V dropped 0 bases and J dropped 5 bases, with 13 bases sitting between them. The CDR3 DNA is TGCAGTGCTAGAGATTACATCACACCTGAGACCCAGTACTTC. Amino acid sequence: CSARDYITPETQYF.

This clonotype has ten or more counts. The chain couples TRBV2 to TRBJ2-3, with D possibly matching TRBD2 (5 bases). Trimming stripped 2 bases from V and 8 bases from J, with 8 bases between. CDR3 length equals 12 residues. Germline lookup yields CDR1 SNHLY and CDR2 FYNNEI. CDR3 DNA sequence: TGTGCCAGCAGTGAACTGCTAGCTACGCAGTATTTT. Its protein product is CASSELLATQYF.

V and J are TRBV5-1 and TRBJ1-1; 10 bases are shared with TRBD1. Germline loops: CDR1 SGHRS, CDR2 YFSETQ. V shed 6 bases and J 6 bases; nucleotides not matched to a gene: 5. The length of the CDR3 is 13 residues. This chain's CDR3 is CASTSGTGAEAFF. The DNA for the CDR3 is TGCGCCAGCACCTCTGGGACAGGGGCTGAAGCTTTCTTT.

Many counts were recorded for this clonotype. The CDR3 DNA follows: TGCAGTGCTATACAGACTAGCGGGAGTATCACAGATACGCAGTATTTT. Protein product: CSAIQTSGSITDTQYF. This chain links TRBV20-1 with TRBJ2-3; 12 bases agree with TRBD2. The CDR3 is 16 amino acids. Unmatched junction bases numbered 7, after V lost 4 bases and J lost 2 bases. Germline-derived CDR1 and CDR2 are DFQATT and SNEGSKA (reference sequence).

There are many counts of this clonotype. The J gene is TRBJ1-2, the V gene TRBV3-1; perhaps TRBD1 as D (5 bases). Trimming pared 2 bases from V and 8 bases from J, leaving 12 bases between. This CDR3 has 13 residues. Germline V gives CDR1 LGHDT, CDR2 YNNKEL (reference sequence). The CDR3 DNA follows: TGTGCCAGCAGCCAATCCCTTGAGGGGGGCTACACCTTC. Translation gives CASSQSLEGGYTF.

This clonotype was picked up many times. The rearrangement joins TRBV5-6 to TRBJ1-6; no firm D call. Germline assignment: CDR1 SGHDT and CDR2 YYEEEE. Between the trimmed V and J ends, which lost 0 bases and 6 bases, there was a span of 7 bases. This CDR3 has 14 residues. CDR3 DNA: TGTGCCAGCAGCTTGGCTCTGAGTAATTCACCCCTCCACTTT. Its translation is CASSLALSNSPLHF.

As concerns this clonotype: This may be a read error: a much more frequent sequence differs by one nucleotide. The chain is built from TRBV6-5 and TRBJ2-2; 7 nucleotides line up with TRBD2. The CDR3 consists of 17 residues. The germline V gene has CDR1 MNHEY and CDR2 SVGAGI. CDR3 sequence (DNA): TGTGCCGGCAGTTCATATCGAGGGAGGGCCAACACCGGGGAGCTGTTTTTT. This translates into CAGSSYRGRANTGELFF.

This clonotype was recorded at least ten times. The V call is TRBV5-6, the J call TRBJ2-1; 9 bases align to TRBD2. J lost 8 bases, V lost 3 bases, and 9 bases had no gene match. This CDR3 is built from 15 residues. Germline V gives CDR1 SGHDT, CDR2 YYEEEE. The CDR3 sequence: CASSSLDSGRYEQFF. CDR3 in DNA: TGTGCCAGCAGCTCCCTTGATAGCGGGAGATATGAGCAGTTCTTC.

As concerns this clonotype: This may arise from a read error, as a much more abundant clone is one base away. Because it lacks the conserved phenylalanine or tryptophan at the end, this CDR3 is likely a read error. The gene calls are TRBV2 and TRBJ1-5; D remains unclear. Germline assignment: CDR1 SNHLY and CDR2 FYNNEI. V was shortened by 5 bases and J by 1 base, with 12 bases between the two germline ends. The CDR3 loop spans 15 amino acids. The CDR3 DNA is TGTGCCAGCAGTCGGGATGGTGCGAGCAATCAGCCCCAGCATGTT. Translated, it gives CASSRDGASNQPQHV.

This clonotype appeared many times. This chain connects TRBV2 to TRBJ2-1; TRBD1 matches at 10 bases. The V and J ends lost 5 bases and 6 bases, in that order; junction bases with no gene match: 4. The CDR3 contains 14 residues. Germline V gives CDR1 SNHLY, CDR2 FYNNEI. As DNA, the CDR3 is TGTGCCAGCAGTCGGGACAGGGGTTCCAATGAGCAGTTCTTC. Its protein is CASSRDRGSNEQFF. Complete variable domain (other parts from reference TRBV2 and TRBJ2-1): EPEVTQTPSHQVTQMGQEVILRCVPISNHLYFYWYRQILGQKVEFLVSFYNNEISEKSEIFDDQFSVERPDGSNFTLKIRSTKLEDSAMYFCASSRDRGSNEQFFGPGTRLTVL.

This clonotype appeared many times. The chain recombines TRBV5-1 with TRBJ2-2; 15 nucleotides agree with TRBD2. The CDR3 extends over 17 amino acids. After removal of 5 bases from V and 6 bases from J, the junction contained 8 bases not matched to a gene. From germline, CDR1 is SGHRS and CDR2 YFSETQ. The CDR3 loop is CASSRTSGRAGAGELFF. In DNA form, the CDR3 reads TGCGCCAGCAGTCGGACTAGCGGGAGGGCCGGGGCCGGGGAGCTGTTTTTT.

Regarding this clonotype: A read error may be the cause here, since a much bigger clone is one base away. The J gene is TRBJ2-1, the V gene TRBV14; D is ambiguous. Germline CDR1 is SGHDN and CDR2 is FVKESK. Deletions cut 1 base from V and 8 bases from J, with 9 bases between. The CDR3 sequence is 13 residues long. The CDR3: CASSQAQYDEQFF. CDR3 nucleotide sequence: TGTGCCAGCAGCCAAGCACAGTACGATGAGCAGTTCTTC.

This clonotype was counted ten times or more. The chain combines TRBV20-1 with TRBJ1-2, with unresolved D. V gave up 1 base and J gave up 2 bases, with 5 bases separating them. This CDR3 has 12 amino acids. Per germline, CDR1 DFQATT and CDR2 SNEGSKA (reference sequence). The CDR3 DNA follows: TGCAGTGCTAGAGGGCTAAACTATGGCTACACCTTC. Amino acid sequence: CSARGLNYGYTF.

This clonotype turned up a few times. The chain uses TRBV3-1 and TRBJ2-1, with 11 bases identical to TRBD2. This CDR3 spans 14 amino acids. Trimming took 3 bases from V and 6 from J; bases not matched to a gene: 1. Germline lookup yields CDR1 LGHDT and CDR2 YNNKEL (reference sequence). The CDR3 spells CASSHGTSGNEQFF. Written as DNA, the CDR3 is TGTGCCAGCAGCCACGGGACTAGCGGCAATGAGCAGTTCTTC.

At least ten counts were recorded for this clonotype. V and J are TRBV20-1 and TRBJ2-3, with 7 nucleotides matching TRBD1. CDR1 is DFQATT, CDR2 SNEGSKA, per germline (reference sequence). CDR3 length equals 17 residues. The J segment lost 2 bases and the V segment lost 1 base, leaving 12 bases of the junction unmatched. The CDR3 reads CSARVSSGQTLTDTQYF. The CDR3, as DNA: TGCAGTGCTAGAGTATCCTCGGGACAGACACTCACAGATACGCAGTATTTT.